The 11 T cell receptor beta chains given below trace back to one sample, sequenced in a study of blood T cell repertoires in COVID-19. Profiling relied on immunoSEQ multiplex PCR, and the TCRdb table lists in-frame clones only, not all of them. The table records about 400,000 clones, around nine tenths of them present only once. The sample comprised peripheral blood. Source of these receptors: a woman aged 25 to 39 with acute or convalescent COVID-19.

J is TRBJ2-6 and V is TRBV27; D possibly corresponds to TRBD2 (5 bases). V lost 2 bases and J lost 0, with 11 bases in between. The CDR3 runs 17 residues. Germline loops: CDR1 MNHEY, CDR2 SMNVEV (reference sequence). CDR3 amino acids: CASSLGYGSSGANVLTF. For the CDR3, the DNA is TGTGCCAGCAGTTTAGGGTATGGGAGCTCTGGGGCCAACGTCCTGACTTTC.

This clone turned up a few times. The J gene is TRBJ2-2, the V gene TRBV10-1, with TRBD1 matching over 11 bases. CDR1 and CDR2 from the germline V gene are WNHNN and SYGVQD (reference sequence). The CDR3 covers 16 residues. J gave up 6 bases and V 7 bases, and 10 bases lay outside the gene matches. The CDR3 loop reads CASNNGQGAMAGELFF. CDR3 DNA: TGCGCCAGCAACAACGGACAGGGGGCTATGGCCGGGGAGCTGTTTTTT.

The CDR3 coding sequence is TGTGCCAGCAGCGTGACCCCCCGGCTGGGAGGCTACTCCTACAATGAGCAGTTCTTC. It encodes CASSVTPRLGGYSYNEQFF. V and J are TRBV9 and TRBJ2-1, with D tentatively TRBD2 (6 bases). Per germline, CDR1 SGDLS and CDR2 YYNGEE. V lost 2 bases, J lost 0 bases, and 21 bases lay in between. The CDR3 consists of 19 residues.

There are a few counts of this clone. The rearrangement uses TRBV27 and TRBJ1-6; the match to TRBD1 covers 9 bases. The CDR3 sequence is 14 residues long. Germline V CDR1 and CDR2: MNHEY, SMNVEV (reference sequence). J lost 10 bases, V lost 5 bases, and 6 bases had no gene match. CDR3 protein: CASSKDRGGSPLHF. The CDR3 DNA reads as TGTGCCAGCAGTAAGGACAGGGGAGGGTCACCCCTCCACTTT.

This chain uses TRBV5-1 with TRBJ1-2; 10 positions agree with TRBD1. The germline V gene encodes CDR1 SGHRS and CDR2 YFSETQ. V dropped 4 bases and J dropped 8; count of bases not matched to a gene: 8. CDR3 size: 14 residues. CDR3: CASSLWDRGSGYTF. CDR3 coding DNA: TGCGCCAGCAGCCTGTGGGACAGGGGAAGCGGCTACACCTTC.

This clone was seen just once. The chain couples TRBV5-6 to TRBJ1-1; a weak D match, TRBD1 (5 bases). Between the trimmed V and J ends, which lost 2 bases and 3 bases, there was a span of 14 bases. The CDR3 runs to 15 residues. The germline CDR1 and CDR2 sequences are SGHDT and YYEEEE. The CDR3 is CASSLRGYRDTEAFF. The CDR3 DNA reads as TGTGCCAGCAGCTTAAGGGGTTATCGAGACACTGAAGCTTTCTTT.

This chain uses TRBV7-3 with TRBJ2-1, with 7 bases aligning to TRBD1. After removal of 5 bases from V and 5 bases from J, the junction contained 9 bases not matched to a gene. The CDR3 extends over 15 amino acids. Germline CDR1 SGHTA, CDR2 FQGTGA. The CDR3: CASSPTTGRHNEQFF. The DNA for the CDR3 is TGTGCCAGCAGCCCAACGACAGGGCGCCACAATGAGCAGTTCTTC.

CDR3 coding DNA: TGTGCCAGCAGCCTTCGACAGGGAAGGAGCGGCTACACCTTC. Translating it yields CASSLRQGRSGYTF. V and J are TRBV3-1 (or the pseudogene TRBV3-2) and TRBJ1-2; 7 positions agree with TRBD1. The CDR3 loop spans 14 amino acids. Germline lookup yields CDR1 LGHDT and CDR2 YNNKEL (reference sequence). Trimming cost V 4 bases and J 8 bases; bases outside gene matches: 10.

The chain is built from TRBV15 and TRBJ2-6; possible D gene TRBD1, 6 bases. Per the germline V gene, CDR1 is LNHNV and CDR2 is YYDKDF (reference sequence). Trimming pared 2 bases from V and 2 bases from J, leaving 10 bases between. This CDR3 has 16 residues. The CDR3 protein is CATSRTNRAGANVLTF. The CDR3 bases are TGTGCCACCAGCAGAACCAACAGGGCTGGGGCCAACGTCCTGACTTTC.

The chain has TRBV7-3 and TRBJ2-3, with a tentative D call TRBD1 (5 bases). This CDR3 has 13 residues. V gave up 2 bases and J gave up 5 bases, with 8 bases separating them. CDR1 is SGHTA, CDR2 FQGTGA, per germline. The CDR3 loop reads CASSLSRGDTQYF. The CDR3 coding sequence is TGTGCCAGCAGCTTATCAAGGGGAGATACGCAGTATTTT.

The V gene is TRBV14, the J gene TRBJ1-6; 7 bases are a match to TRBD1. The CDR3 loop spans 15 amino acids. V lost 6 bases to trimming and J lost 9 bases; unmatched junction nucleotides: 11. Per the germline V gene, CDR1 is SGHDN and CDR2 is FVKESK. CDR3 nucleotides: TGTGCCAGCAGGCTTACACAGGGGTTTTCTTCACCCCTCCACTTT. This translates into CASRLTQGFSSPLHF.